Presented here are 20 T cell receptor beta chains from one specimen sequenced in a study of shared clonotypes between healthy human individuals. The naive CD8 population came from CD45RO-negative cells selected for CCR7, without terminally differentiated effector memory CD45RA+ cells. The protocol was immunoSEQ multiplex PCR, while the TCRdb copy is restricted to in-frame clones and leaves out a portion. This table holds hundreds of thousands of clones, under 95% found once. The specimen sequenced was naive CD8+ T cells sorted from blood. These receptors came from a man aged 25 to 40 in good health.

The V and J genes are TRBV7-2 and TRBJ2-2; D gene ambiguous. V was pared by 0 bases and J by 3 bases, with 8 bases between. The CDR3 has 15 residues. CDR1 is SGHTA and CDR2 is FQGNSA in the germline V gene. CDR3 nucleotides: TGTGCCAGCAGCTTAGCACCTGGGGACACCGGGGAGCTGTTTTTT. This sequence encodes CASSLAPGDTGELFF.

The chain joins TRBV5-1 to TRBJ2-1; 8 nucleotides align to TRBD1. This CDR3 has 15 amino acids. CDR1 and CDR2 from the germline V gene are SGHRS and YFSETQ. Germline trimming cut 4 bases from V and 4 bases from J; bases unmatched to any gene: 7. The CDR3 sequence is CASSEGQGLYNEQFF. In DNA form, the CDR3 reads TGCGCCAGCAGCGAAGGACAGGGACTTTACAATGAGCAGTTCTTC.

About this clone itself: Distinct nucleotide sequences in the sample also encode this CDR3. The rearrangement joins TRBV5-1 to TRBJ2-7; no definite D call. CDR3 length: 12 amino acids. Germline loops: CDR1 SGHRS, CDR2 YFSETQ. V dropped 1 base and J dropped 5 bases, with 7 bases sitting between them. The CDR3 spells CASSLRRDEQYF. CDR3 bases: TGCGCCAGCAGCTTGCGAAGGGACGAGCAGTACTTC.

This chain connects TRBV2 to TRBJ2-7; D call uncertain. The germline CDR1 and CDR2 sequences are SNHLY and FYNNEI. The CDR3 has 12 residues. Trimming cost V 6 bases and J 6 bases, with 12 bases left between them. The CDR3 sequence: CASSDDHPEQYF. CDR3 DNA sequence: TGTGCCAGCAGCGATGATCACCCCGAGCAGTACTTC.

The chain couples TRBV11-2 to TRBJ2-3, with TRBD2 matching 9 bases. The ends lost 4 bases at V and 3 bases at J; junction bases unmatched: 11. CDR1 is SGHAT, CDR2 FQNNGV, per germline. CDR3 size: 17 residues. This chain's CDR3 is CASSSIGAGGPTDTQYF. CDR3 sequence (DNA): TGTGCCAGCAGCTCTATAGGGGCGGGAGGGCCAACAGATACGCAGTATTTT.

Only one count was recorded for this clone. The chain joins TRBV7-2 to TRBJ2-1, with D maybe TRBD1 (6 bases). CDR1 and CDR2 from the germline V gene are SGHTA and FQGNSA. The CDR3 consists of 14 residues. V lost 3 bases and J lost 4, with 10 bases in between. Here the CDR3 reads CASSFKDSYNEQFF. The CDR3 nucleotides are TGTGCCAGCAGCTTCAAGGACAGTTACAATGAGCAGTTCTTC.

CDR3 bases: TGTGCCAGCAGCCTCCGCCCCGACCCAGCCTACAATGAGCAGTTCTTC. Translating gives CASSLRPDPAYNEQFF. This rearrangement joins TRBV7-9 to TRBJ2-1, with D uncertain. V lost 5 bases and J 2 bases, leaving 16 bases between the germline ends. Germline CDR1 reads SEHNR; CDR2 reads FQNEAQ (reference sequence). There are 16 residues in the CDR3.

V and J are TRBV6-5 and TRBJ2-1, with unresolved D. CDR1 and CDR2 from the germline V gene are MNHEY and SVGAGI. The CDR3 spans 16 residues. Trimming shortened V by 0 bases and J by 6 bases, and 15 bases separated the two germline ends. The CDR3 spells CASSYSWGRSGNEQFF. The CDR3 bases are TGTGCCAGCAGTTACTCGTGGGGAAGATCAGGCAATGAGCAGTTCTTC.

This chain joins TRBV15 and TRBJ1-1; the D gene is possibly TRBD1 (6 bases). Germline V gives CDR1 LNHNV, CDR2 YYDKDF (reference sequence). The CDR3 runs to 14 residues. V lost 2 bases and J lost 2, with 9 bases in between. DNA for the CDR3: TGTGCCACCAGCAGATCTGGGGGCAACACTGAAGCTTTCTTT. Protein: CATSRSGGNTEAFF.

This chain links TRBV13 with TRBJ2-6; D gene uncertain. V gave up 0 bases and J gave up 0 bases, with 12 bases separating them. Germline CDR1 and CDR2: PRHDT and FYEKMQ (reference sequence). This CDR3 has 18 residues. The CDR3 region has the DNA TGTGCCAGCAGCTTAGGCTTGACGGTAATCTCTGGGGCCAACGTCCTGACTTTC. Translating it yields CASSLGLTVISGANVLTF. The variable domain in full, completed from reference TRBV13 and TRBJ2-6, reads AAGVIQSPRHLIKEKRETATLKCYPIPRHDTVYWYQQGPGQDPQFLISFYEKMQSDKGSIPDRFSAQQFSDYHSELNMSSLELGDSALYFCASSLGLTVISGANVLTFGAGSRLTVL.

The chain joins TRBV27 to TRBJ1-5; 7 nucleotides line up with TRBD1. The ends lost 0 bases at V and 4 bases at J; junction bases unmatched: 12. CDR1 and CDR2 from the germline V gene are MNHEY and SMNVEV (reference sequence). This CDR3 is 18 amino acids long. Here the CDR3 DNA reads TGTGCCAGCAGTTTATCAGGGATTGGGCCAGGGGGGAATCAGCCCCAGCATTTT. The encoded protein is CASSLSGIGPGGNQPQHF.

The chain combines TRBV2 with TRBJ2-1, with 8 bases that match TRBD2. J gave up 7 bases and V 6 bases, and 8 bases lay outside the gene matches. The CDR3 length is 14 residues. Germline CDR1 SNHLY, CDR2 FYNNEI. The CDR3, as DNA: TGTGCCAGCAGGCAAAGCGGGAGTAGAAATGAGCAGTTCTTC. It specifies CASRQSGSRNEQFF.

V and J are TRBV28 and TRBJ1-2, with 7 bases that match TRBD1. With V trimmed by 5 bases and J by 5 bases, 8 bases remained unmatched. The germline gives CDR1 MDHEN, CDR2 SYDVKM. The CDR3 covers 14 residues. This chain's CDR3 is CASSTSGTVYGYTF. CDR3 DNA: TGTGCCAGCAGTACCTCCGGGACAGTTTATGGCTACACCTTC.

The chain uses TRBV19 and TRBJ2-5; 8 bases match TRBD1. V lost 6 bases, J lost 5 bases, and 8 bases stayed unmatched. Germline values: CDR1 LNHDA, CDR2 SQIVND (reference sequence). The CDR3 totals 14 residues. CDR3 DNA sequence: TGTGCCAGTAGACCCCCGGGACAGGTCGAGACCCAGTACTTC. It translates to CASRPPGQVETQYF.

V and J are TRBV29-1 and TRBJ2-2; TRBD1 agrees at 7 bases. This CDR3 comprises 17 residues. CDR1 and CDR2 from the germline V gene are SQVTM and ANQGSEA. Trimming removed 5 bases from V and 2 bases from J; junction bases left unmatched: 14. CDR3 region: CSVREVWGQHNTGELFF. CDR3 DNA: TGCAGCGTTCGAGAGGTTTGGGGACAGCATAACACCGGGGAGCTGTTTTTT.

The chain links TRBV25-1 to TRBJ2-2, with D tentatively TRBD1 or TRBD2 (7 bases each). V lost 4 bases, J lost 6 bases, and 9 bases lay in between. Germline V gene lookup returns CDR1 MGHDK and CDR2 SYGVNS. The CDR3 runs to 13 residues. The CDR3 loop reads CASSAGGAGELFF. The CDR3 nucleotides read TGTGCCAGCAGTGCAGGGGGGGCCGGGGAGCTGTTTTTT.

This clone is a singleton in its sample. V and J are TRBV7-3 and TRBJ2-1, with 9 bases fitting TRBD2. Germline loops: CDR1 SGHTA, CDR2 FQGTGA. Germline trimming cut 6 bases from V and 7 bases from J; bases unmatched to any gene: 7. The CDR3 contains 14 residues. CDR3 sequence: CASSPSGERNEQFF. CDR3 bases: TGTGCCAGCAGTCCTAGCGGGGAGAGGAATGAGCAGTTCTTC.

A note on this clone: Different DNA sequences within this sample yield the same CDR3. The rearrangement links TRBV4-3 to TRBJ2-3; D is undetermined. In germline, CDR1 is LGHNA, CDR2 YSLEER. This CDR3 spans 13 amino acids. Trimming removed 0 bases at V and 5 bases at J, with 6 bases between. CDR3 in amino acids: CASSQDRRDTQYF. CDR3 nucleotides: TGCGCCAGCAGCCAAGATAGAAGAGATACGCAGTATTTT.

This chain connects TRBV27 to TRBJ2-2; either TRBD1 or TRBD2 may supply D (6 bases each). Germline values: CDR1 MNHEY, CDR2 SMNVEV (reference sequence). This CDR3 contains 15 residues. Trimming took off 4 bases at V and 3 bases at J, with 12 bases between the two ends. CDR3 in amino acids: CASSSGGAYTGELFF. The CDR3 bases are TGTGCCAGCAGTTCCGGGGGCGCTTACACCGGGGAGCTGTTTTTT.

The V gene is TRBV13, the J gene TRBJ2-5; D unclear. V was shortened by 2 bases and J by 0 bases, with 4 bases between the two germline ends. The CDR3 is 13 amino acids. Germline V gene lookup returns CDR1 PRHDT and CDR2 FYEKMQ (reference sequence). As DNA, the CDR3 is TGTGCCAGCAGCTTACTGTACCAAGAGACCCAGTACTTC. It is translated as CASSLLYQETQYF.